The subject of this entry is one TCR beta chain. Antigen: not known. Each depressed patient was matched pairwise with a non-depressed control on sex, age, current smoking status and body mass index. Depression in patients ranged from moderate to severe. Enrichment usually gave approximately 95% pure CD4+ T cells. TCRdb's copy holds only in-frame clones and misses some; the assay was immunoSEQ multiplex PCR. The sample shows 10,000 to 15,000 clones, about 90% of them seen only once. The entry originates in a study of untreated major depressive disorder. General study points: TRBV25-01 and TRBV02-01 followed the flow pattern without significance. Compared with controls, depressed patients showed more TRBV05-01 (Vbeta 5.1) usage in CD4+ T cells.

Germline CDR1 reads SGDLS; CDR2 reads YYNGEE. Trimming pared 3 bases from V and 0 bases from J, leaving 3 bases between. CDR3 length: 13 residues. This TCR was recovered from a man aged 30-40 years with major depressive disorder. Material for sequencing was CD4+ T cells from PBMCs. The chain employs TRBV9 and TRBJ2-2, with unresolved D. As DNA, the CDR3 is TGTGCCAGCAGCGGCACGAACACCGGGGAGCTGTTTTTT. This gives the protein CASSGTNTGELFF.